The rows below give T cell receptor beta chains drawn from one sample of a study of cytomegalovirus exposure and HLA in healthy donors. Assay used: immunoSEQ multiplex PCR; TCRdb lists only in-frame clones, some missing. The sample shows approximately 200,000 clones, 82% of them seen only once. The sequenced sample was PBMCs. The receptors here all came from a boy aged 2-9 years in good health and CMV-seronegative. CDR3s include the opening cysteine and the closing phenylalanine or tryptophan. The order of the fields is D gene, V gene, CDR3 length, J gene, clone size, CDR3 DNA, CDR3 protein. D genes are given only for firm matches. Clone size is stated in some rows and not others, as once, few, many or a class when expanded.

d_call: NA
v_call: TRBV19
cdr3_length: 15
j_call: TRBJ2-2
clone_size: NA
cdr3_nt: TGTGCCAGTAGTATAGGCCGGTTTAACACCGGGGAGCTGTTTTTT
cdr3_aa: CASSIGRFNTGELFF

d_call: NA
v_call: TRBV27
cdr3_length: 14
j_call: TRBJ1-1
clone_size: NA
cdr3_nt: TGTGCCAGCAGTTTATCGTCAGGATCCACTGAAGCTTTCTTT
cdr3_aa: CASSLSSGSTEAFF

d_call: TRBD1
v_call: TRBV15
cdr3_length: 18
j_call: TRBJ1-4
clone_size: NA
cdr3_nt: TGTGCCACCAGCAGAGGTTGGGGACAGTCGACAACTAATGAAAAACTGTTTTTT
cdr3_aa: CATSRGWGQSTTNEKLFF

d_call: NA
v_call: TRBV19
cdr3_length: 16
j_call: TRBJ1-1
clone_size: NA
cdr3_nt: TGTGCCAGTAGTACGGGACAAAGCACCTCGAACACTGAAGCTTTCTTT
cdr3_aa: CASSTGQSTSNTEAFF

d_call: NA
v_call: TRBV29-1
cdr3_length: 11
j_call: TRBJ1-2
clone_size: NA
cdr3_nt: TGCAGCGTACAGGGCTCCTATGGCTACACCTTC
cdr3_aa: CSVQGSYGYTF

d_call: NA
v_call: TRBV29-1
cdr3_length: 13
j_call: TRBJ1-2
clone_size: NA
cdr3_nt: TGCAGCGTTGATGCGGCCAGGGGATATGGCTACACCTTC
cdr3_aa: CSVDAARGYGYTF

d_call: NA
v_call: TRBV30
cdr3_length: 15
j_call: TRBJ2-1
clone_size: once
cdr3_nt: TGTGCCTGGAGTGGGATCGGGGACTCCTACAATGAGCAGTTCTTC
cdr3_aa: CAWSGIGDSYNEQFF

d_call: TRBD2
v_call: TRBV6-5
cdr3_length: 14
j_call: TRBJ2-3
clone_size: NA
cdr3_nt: TGTGCCAGCAGCTTACTAGCGCCCACAGATACGCAGTATTTT
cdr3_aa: CASSLLAPTDTQYF

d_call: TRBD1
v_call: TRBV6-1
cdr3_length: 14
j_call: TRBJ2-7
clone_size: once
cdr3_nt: TGTGCCAGCAGTGGACAGGGACCTACCTACGAGCAGTACTTC
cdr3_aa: CASSGQGPTYEQYF

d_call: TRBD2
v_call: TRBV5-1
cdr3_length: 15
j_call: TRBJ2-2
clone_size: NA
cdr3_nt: TGCGCCAGCATCGGGACTAGCGGGGACACCGGGGAGCTGTTTTTT
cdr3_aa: CASIGTSGDTGELFF

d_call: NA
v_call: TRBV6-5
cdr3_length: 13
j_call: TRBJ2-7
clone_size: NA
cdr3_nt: TGTGCCAGTATTTCCCGGGAGCACTACGAGCAGTACTTC
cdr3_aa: CASISREHYEQYF

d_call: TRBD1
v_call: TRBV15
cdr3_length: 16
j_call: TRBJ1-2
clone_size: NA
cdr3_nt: TGTGCCACCAGCAGAGGTCCGGACAGGGACCTCTATGGCTACACCTTC
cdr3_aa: CATSRGPDRDLYGYTF